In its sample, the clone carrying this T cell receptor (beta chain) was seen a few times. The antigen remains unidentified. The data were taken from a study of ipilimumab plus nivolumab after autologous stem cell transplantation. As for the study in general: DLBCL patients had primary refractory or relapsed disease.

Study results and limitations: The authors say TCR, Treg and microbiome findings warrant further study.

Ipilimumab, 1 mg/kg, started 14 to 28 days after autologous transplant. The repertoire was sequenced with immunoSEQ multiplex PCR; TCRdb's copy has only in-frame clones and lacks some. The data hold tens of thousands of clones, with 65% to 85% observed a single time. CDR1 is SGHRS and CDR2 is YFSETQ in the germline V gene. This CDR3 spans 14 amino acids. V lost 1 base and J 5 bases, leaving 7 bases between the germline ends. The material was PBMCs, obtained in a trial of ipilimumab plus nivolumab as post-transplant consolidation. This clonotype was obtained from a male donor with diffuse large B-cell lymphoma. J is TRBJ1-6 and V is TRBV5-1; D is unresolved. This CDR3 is CASSLYHDNSPLHF. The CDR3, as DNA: TGCGCCAGCAGCTTGTACCACGATAATTCACCCCTCCACTTT.